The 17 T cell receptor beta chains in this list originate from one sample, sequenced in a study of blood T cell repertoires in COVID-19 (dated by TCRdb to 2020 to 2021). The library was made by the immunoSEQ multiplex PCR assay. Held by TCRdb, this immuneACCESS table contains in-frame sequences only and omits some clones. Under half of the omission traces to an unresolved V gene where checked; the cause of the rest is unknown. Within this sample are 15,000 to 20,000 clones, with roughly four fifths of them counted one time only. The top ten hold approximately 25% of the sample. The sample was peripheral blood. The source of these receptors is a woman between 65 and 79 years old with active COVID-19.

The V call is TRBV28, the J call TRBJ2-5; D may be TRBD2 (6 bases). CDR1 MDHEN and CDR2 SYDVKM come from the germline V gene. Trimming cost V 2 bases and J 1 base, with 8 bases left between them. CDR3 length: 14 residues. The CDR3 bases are TGTGCCAGCAGTTTAGGAGGGCTCCAAGAGACCCAGTACTTC. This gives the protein CASSLGGLQETQYF.

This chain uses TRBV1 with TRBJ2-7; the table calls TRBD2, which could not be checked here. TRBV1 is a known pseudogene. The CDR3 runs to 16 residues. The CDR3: CTSSPRAGGTSYEQYF. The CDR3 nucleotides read TGCACCAGCAGCCCAAGGGCGGGAGGGACCTCCTACGAGCAGTACTTC.

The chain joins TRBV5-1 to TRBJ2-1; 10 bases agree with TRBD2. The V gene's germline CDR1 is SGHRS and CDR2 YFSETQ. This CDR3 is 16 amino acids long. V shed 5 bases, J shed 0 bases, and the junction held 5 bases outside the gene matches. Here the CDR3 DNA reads TGCGCCAGCAGGACTAGCGGGCAGAGCTCCTACAATGAGCAGTTCTTC. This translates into CASRTSGQSSYNEQFF.

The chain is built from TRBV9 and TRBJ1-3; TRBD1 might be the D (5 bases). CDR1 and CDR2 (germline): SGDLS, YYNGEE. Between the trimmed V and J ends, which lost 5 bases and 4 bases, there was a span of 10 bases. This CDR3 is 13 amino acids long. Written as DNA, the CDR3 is TGTGCCAGCAGTACAGGTTTAGGAAACACCATATATTTT. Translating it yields CASSTGLGNTIYF.

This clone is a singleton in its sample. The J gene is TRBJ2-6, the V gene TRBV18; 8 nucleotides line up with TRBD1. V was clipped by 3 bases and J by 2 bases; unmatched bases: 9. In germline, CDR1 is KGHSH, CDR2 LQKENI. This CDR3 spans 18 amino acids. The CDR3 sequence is CASSPGQGSRAGANVLTF. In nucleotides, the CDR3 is TGTGCCAGCTCACCTGGACAGGGATCGAGGGCTGGGGCCAACGTCCTGACTTTC.

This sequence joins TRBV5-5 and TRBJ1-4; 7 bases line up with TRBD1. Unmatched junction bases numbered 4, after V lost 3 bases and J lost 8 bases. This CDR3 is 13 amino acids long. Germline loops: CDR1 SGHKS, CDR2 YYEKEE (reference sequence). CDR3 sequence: CASSYRGEEKLFF. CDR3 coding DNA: TGTGCCAGCAGCTACAGGGGTGAGGAAAAACTGTTTTTT.

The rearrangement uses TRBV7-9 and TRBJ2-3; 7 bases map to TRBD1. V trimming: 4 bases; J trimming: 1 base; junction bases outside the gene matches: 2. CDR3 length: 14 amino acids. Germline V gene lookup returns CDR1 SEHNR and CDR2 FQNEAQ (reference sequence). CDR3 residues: CASSSGQGTDTQYF. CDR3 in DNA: TGTGCCAGCAGCTCCGGACAGGGCACAGATACGCAGTATTTT.

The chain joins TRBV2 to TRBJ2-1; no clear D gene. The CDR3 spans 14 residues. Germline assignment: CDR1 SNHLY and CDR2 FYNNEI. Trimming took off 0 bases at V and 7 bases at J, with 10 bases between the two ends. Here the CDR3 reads CASSEAAGVNEQFF. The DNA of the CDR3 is TGTGCCAGCAGTGAAGCCGCCGGAGTAAATGAGCAGTTCTTC.

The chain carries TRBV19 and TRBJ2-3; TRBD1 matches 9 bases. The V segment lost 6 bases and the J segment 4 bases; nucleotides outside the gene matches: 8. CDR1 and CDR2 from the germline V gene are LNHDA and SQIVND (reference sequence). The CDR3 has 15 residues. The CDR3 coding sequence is TGTGCCAGTAGCCGCACAGGGGGCATGGCAGATACGCAGTATTTT. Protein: CASSRTGGMADTQYF.

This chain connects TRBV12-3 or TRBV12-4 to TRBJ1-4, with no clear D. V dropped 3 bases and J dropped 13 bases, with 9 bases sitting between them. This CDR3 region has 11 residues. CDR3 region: CASSFGQSLFF. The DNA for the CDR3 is TGTGCCAGCAGTTTTGGCCAGTCACTGTTTTTT.

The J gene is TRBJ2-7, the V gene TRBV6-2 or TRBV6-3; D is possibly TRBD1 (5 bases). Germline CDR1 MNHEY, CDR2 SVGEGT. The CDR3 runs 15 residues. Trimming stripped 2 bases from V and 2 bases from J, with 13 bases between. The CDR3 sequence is CASSYAQGGTYEQYF. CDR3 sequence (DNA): TGTGCCAGCAGTTACGCGCAGGGTGGGACCTACGAGCAGTACTTC.

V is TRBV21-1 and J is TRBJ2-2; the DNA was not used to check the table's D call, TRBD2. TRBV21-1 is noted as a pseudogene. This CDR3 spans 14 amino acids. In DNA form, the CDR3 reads TGTGCCAGCAGCAAGGGGTGGAGGGCTCGGGAGCTGTTTTTT. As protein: CASSKGWRARELFF.

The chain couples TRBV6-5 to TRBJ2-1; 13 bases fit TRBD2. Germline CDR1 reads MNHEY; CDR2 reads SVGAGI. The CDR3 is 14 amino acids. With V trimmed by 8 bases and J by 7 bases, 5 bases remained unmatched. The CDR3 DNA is TGTGCCAGCCGACTAGCGGGAGGTGGTAATGAGCAGTTCTTC. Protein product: CASRLAGGGNEQFF.

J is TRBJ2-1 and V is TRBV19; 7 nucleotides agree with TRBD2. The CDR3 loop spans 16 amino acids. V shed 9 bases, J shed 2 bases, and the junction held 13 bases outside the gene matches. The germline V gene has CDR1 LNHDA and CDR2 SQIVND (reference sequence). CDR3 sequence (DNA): TGTGCCAGCAAAGGAACGGGGCTAGCGGCCTACAATGAGCAGTTCTTC. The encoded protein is CASKGTGLAAYNEQFF.

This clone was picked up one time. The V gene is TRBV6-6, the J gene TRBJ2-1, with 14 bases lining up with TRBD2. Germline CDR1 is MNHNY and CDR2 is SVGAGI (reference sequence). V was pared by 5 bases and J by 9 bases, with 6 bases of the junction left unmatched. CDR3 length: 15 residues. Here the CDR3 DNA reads TGTGCCAGCAGTCCTGGGACTAGCGGGAGTAGTGAGCAGTTCTTC. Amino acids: CASSPGTSGSSEQFF.

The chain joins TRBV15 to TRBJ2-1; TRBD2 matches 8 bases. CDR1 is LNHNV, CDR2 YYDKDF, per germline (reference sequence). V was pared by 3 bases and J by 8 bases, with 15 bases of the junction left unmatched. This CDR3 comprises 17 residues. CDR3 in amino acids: CATSRDFLSGGTHEQFF. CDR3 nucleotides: TGTGCCACCAGCAGGGACTTCTTGTCGGGAGGGACCCATGAGCAGTTCTTC.

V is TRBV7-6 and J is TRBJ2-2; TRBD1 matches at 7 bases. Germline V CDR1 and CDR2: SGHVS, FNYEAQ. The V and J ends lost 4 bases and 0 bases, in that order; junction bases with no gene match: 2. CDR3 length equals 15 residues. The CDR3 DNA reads TGTGCCAGCAGCTCCAGGGGGTCGAACACCGGGGAGCTGTTTTTT. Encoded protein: CASSSRGSNTGELFF.